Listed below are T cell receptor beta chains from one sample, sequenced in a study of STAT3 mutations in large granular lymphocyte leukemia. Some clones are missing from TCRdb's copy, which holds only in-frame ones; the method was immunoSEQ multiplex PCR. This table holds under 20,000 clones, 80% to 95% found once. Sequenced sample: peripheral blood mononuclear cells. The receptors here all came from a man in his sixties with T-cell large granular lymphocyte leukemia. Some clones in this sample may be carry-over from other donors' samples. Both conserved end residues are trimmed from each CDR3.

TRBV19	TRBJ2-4	ASTQGALAKNIQY
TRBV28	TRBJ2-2	ASSLWELAGGPGELF
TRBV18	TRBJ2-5	ASSPGAGIQWETQY
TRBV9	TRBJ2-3	ASSVGVGGDTQY
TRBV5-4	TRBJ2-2	ASSRGQNTGELF
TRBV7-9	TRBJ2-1	ASSSRDLTSNEQF
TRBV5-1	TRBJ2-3	ASSLEGAADTQY
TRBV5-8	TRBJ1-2	ASSPIRRRGDGYT
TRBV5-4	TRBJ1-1	ASSLASGREAF
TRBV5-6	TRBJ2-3	ASSGRGADTQY
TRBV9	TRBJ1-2	ASSVARTANYGYT
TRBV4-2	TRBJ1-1	ASSHPTDGGNTEAF
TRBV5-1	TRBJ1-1	ASSDPNTEAF
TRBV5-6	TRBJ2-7	ASSWSRGEQY
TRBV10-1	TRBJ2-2	ASSEPRDGHTGELF
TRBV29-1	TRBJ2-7	SGTGGGSYEQY
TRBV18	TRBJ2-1	ASSPAGGRSSYNEQF
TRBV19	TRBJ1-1	ASSPGQGAWGEVHTEAF
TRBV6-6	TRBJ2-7	ASGDGPNRGEQY
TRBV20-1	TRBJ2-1	TAGSYNEQF
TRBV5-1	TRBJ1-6	ASSQGVGNSPLH
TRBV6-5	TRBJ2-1	ASSSSGTLYNEQF
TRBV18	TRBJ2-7	ASSPPPGRARGEQY
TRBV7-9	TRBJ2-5	ASSPGGWQETQY
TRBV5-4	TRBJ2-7	ASSPQSGAYEQY
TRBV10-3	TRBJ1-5	AISRQGSNQPQH
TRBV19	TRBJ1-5	ATHTTGGLGNQPQH
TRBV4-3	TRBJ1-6	ASSQVPRIGSPLH
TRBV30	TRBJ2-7	AWSSGAYEQY
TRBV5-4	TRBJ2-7	ASSLGRGGVSYEQY
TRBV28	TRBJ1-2	ASSFQPRDGYT
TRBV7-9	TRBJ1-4	ASSLDGATNEKLF
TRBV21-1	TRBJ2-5	ASSNYRVPGLKETQY
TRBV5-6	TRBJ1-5	ASSVGRSNQPQH
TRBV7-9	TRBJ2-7	ASSLGSGGEQY
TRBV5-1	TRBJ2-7	ASSGIAGEPEAYEQY
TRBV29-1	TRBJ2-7	SVVAGSSYEQY
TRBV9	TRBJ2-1	ASTITPGVDNEQF
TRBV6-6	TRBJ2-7	ASQQGLTYEQY
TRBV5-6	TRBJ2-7	ASSLLAGRYEQY
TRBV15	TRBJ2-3	ATSRPYTDTQY
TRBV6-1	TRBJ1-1	ASSDGAMGTEAF
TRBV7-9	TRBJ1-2	ASSHRADYGYT
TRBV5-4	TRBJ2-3	ASSFPGADSDTQY
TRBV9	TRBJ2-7	ASSTSTGATYEQY
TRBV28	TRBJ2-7	ASTPSGPAYEQY
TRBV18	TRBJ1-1	ASSPGRNMNTEAF
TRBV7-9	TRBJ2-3	ASRQPPGAGDEDTQY
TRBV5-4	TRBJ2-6	ASSLGQVASGRSGANVLT
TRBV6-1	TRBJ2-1	ASSELGLNNEQF
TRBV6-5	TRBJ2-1	ASSRDSGLGNEQF
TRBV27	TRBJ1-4	ASSSLAGTGFEKLF
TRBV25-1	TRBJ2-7	ASQDLDLYEQY
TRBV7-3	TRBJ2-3	ASSRNPTGLTRDTQY